This passage covers 27 T cell receptor beta chains from one sample sequenced in a study of T cells in Graves' hyperthyroidism and ophthalmopathy. Amplification targeted TCR beta CDR3 regions from RNA transcripts. RT-PCR in the first round (using the HTBI primer set) targeted the TCR CDR3. TCRdb re-called the multiplex PCR reads with MiXCR, one entry per CDR3 protein. The sample contains approximately 640,000 distinct CDR3 sequences, about a sixth of which appear only once. The sample was blood. The receptors shown here come from a woman aged 25 to 39 with Graves' hyperthyroidism.

The CDR3 nucleotides are TGTGCCAGCAGCTACGGACAGGGGTTGGACATTCAGTACTTC. It codes for CASSYGQGLDIQYF. This sequence joins TRBV7-6 and TRBJ2-4; 9 bases agree with TRBD1. This CDR3 is 14 amino acids long. The germline V gene encodes CDR1 SGHVS and CDR2 FNYEAQ. V shed 4 bases, J shed 8 bases, and the junction held 6 bases outside the gene matches.

This clonotype was recorded at least ten times. The V and J genes are TRBV29-1 and TRBJ1-1; a possible D gene is TRBD1 (5 bases). V was pared by 4 bases and J by 0 bases, with 15 bases between. Germline values: CDR1 SQVTM, CDR2 ANQGSEA. This CDR3 spans 15 amino acids. The CDR3 region is CSVAPGWGMNTEAFF. In DNA, the CDR3 is TGCAGCGTTGCCCCAGGGTGGGGGATGAACACTGAAGCTTTCTTT. Variable domain in full (rest from reference TRBV29-1 and TRBJ1-1): SAVISQKPSRDICQRGTSLTIQCQVDSQVTMMFWYRQQPGQSLTLIATANQGSEATYESGFVIDKFPISRPNLTFSTLTVSNMSPEDSSIYLCSVAPGWGMNTEAFFGQGTRLTVV.

This clonotype was detected a few times. The chain employs TRBV30 and TRBJ2-3, with D possibly being TRBD2 (6 bases). Looked up from germline, CDR1 is GTSNPN and CDR2 is SVGIG (reference sequence). The V end was cut by 5 bases, the J end by 2 bases, with 17 bases between. The CDR3 totals 15 residues. Here the CDR3 DNA reads TGTGCCTGGGCCCCCGCGGCGGGAACCACAGATACGCAGTATTTT. Residues: CAWAPAAGTTDTQYF.

This clonotype was observed many times. The rearrangement joins TRBV2 to TRBJ1-4, with D possibly matching TRBD1 (5 bases). The CDR3 totals 16 residues. CDR1 is SNHLY and CDR2 is FYNNEI in the germline V gene. V dropped 3 bases and J dropped 8 bases, with 19 bases sitting between them. The chain's CDR3 is CASSEESGTAKEKLFF. In nucleotides, the CDR3 is TGTGCCAGCAGTGAGGAATCCGGGACGGCGAAGGAAAAACTGTTTTTT.

The chain carries TRBV7-2 and TRBJ2-1; 7 bases align to TRBD2. The ends lost 5 bases at V and 4 bases at J; junction bases unmatched: 8. Germline values: CDR1 SGHTA, CDR2 FQGNSA. This CDR3 region has 15 residues. DNA for the CDR3: TGTGCCAGCAGCCGTGGGGGGGGGGGATACAATGAGCAGTTCTTC. Its protein product is CASSRGGGGYNEQFF.

This clonotype was observed many times. This chain connects TRBV27 to TRBJ2-1; a possible D gene is TRBD1 (5 bases). Deletions cut 0 bases from V and 8 bases from J, with 8 bases between. Germline V gives CDR1 MNHEY, CDR2 SMNVEV (reference sequence). The CDR3 spans 13 residues. CDR3 nucleotide sequence: TGTGCCAGCAGTTTATCGTCAGGGTATGAGCAGTTCTTC. This encodes CASSLSSGYEQFF.

This clonotype was detected once. V gene TRBV28 combines with J gene TRBJ1-6; D is ambiguous. V was cut by 7 bases and J by 0 bases, with 13 bases left in between. CDR1 is MDHEN, CDR2 SYDVKM, per germline. The length of the CDR3 is 16 residues. This CDR3 is CASTPSFRSYNSPLHF. The CDR3 DNA follows: TGTGCCAGCACTCCCAGTTTCCGCTCCTATAATTCACCCCTCCACTTT.

J is TRBJ1-6 and V is TRBV4-1; 11 nucleotides line up with TRBD1. The length of the CDR3 is 15 residues. The germline CDR1 and CDR2 sequences are MGHRA and YSYEKL. The J segment lost 9 bases and the V segment lost 6 bases, leaving 7 bases of the junction unmatched. The CDR3 sequence: CASSPTGTGGSPLHF. Written as DNA, the CDR3 is TGCGCCAGCAGTCCGACCGGGACAGGGGGTTCACCCCTCCACTTT.

This clonotype was observed many times. The chain links TRBV7-9 to TRBJ2-5; the D gene could be TRBD1 or TRBD2 (6 bases each). The CDR3 consists of 14 residues. V lost 1 base, J lost 5 bases, and 11 bases lay in between. Germline assignment: CDR1 SEHNR and CDR2 FQNEAQ (reference sequence). The CDR3: CASSLVGGAETQYF. CDR3 DNA: TGTGCCAGCAGCTTAGTCGGGGGCGCGGAGACCCAGTACTTC. The complete variable domain, with remaining parts taken from reference TRBV7-9 and TRBJ2-5, reads DTGVSQNPRHKITKRGQNVTFRCDPISEHNRLYWYRQTLGQGPEFLTYFQNEAQLEKSRLLSDRFSAERPKGSFSTLEIQRTEQGDSAMYLCASSLVGGAETQYFGPGTRLLVL.

In its sample, this clonotype was seen many times. V and J are TRBV28 and TRBJ2-4, with D hard to call. The V and J ends lost 1 base and 9 bases respectively, with 13 bases between them. Germline V lookup: CDR1 MDHEN, CDR2 SYDVKM. CDR3 length: 14 amino acids. CDR3 sequence: CASSLSSLAVIQYF. CDR3 nucleotides: TGTGCCAGCAGTTTATCCTCCTTGGCGGTCATTCAGTACTTC. Looking up the rest from reference TRBV28 and TRBJ2-4 gives the full variable domain: DVKVTQSSRYLVKRTGEKVFLECVQDMDHENMFWYRQDPGLGLRLIYFSYDVKMKEKGDIPEGYSVSREKKERFSLILESASTNQTSMYLCASSLSSLAVIQYFGAGTRLSVL.

This clonotype was seen ten or more times. The rearrangement uses TRBV20-1 and TRBJ2-7; 8 bases are shared with TRBD2. The CDR3 loop spans 15 amino acids. Trimming cost V 6 bases and J 0 bases; bases outside gene matches: 10. Germline V lookup: CDR1 DFQATT, CDR2 SNEGSKA (reference sequence). This CDR3 reads CSARIPTSGSYEQYF. The DNA for the CDR3 is TGCAGTGCAAGGATACCCACTAGCGGCTCCTACGAGCAGTACTTC.

This clonotype was counted many times. The chain is built from TRBV9 and TRBJ2-3; D remains unclear. This CDR3 has 13 amino acids. Germline V gene sequence: CDR1 SGDLS, CDR2 YYNGEE. Trimming took off 1 base at V and 2 bases at J, with 5 bases between the two ends. DNA of the CDR3: TGTGCCAGCAGCGTACTCGACACAGATACGCAGTATTTT. Translation: CASSVLDTDTQYF.

This clonotype was recorded at least ten times. V usage is TRBV20-1 and J usage is TRBJ1-5; D unresolved. CDR1 is DFQATT, CDR2 SNEGSKA, per germline (reference sequence). V was shortened by 5 bases and J by 4 bases, with 12 bases between the two germline ends. This CDR3 is 13 amino acids long. As DNA, the CDR3 is TGCAGTGCTGGAGGGTTCGTGAATCAGCCCCAGCATTTT. Residues: CSAGGFVNQPQHF.

This clonotype was counted only a few times. The J gene is TRBJ2-1, the V gene TRBV7-6, with TRBD2 matching over 11 bases. Germline CDR1 and CDR2: SGHVS and FNYEAQ. CDR3 length equals 16 residues. Trimming cost V 5 bases and J 8 bases; bases outside gene matches: 11. CDR3 loop: CASSQIAGGPRDEQFF. The CDR3 DNA follows: TGTGCCAGCAGCCAGATAGCGGGAGGGCCTCGGGATGAGCAGTTCTTC.

This clonotype was counted ten times or more. V is TRBV7-2 and J is TRBJ2-3; D is tentatively TRBD1 or TRBD2 (5 bases each). The germline V and J ends were trimmed by 0 bases and 4 bases, with 11 bases remaining between them. Germline V gene lookup returns CDR1 SGHTA and CDR2 FQGNSA. The CDR3 is 15 residues long. CDR3 in DNA: TGTGCCAGCAGCTTAGCCGGGACCGCCCCAGATACGCAGTATTTT. Amino acid sequence: CASSLAGTAPDTQYF.

To note about this clonotype: This sequence may be a read error, since a much larger clone differs from it by one base. The gene calls are TRBV27 and TRBJ1-1; D uncertain. The CDR3 runs to 13 residues. The ends were cut back, 4 bases at V and 1 base at J, with 7 bases in the middle. CDR1 MNHEY and CDR2 SMNVEV come from the germline V gene (reference sequence). Written as DNA, the CDR3 is TGTGCCAGCAGTTATACACCGAACACTGAAGCTTTCTTT. Residues: CASSYTPNTEAFF.

The chain is built from TRBV2 and TRBJ2-5; 15 bases line up with TRBD2. Germline CDR1 is SNHLY and CDR2 is FYNNEI. The CDR3 runs 15 residues. V gave up 6 bases and J gave up 3 bases; unmatched junction bases: 2. CDR3: CASRGLAGGEETQYF. For the CDR3, the DNA is TGTGCCAGCAGGGGACTAGCGGGAGGAGAAGAGACCCAGTACTTC.

This clonotype was seen a handful of times. The rearrangement uses TRBV12-5 and TRBJ1-2, with 7 bases identical to TRBD1. Germline assignment: CDR1 LGHNT and CDR2 FRNRAP. The CDR3 contains 15 residues. J was trimmed by 3 bases and V by 1 base; bases with no gene match: 5. CDR3 in amino acids: CASGLGTGVYYGYTF. Written as DNA, the CDR3 is TGTGCTAGTGGTTTGGGGACAGGAGTTTACTATGGCTACACCTTC.

This clonotype appeared many times. This chain links TRBV13 with TRBJ2-7, with D maybe TRBD2 (5 bases). This CDR3 region has 14 residues. Germline CDR1 and CDR2: PRHDT and FYEKMQ (reference sequence). Trimming stripped 0 bases from V and 3 bases from J, with 9 bases between. CDR3 in DNA: TGTGCCAGCAGCTTAGGGGGGAGAAACTACGAGCAGTACTTC. It encodes CASSLGGRNYEQYF.

This clonotype was seen ten or more times. The chain joins TRBV27 to TRBJ2-7, with TRBD2 identical over 7 bases. With V trimmed by 6 bases and J by 0 bases, 14 bases remained unmatched. Looked up from germline, CDR1 is MNHEY and CDR2 is SMNVEV (reference sequence). This CDR3 is built from 17 residues. The chain's CDR3 is CASSTYPGGGNSYEQYF. In DNA, the CDR3 is TGTGCCAGCAGCACATACCCTGGGGGAGGGAACTCCTACGAGCAGTACTTC.

Concerning this clonotype: A much larger clone differs from this one at a single base, so this may be a read error. The chain joins TRBV7-2 to TRBJ2-2; maybe TRBD2 (6 bases). Deletions cut 5 bases from V and 8 bases from J, with 15 bases between. Germline V lookup: CDR1 SGHTA, CDR2 FQGNSA. The CDR3 contains 14 residues. CDR3 nucleotides: TGTACCAGCAGCACCCGCTCCGGAGGGGGGGAGCTGTTTTTT. This translates into CTSSTRSGGGELFF.

This clonotype was detected ten times or more. The chain uses TRBV30 and TRBJ1-5; D not resolved. V dropped 1 base and J dropped 5 bases, with 12 bases sitting between them. The CDR3 is made up of 14 amino acids. Germline V gene data show CDR1 as GTSNPN and CDR2 as SVGIG (reference sequence). DNA of the CDR3: TGTGCCTGGAGTGGAGCCGGGATTCATCAGCCCCAGCATTTT. The encoded protein is CAWSGAGIHQPQHF.

As to this clonotype: A much larger clone lies a single base off, so this may be a read error. The chain employs TRBV9 and TRBJ2-1; the D is unclear. Germline V gene sequence: CDR1 SGDLS, CDR2 YYNGEE. V shed 7 bases and J shed 0 bases, with 8 bases lying between them. The CDR3 covers 13 residues. The CDR3 DNA reads as TGTGCCAGCGGAGACAACTCCTACAATGAGCAGTTCTTC. It is translated as CASGDNSYNEQFF. The full variable domain, rest sourced from reference TRBV9 and TRBJ2-1, is DSGVTQTPKHLITATGQRVTLRCSPRSGDLSVYWYQQSLDQGLQFLIQYYNGEERAKGNILERFSAQQFPDLHSELNLSSLELGDSALYFCASGDNSYNEQFFGPGTRLTVL.

This clonotype was seen a few times. The chain employs TRBV7-3 and TRBJ2-7, with D possibly called TRBD1 or TRBD2 (5 bases each). The germline V gene encodes CDR1 SGHTA and CDR2 FQGTGA. CDR3 length: 13 residues. V was trimmed by 5 bases and J by 9 bases, leaving 17 bases between them. CDR3 DNA: TGTGCCAGCAGCCCTACCGGGACGTCAGTGCAGTACTTC. It is translated as CASSPTGTSVQYF. Combining the CDR3 with reference TRBV7-3 and TRBJ2-7 gives the whole variable domain GAGVSQTPSNKVTEKGKYVELRCDPISGHTALYWYRQSLGQGPEFLIYFQGTGAADDSGLPNDRFFAVRPEGSVSTLKIQRTERGDSAVYLCASSPTGTSVQYFGPGTRLTVT.

This clonotype has ten or more counts. V is TRBV6-1 and J is TRBJ2-5; 7 nucleotides match TRBD1. The CDR3 is made up of 16 amino acids. The germline V gene has CDR1 MNHNS and CDR2 SASEGT. Trimming removed 2 bases from V and 2 bases from J; junction bases left unmatched: 8. The CDR3 DNA sequence: TGTGCCAGCAGTGAACTACAGGGGCTGGGGCAAGAGACCCAGTACTTC. Translated, it gives CASSELQGLGQETQYF.

Ten or more counts support this clonotype. The chain links TRBV7-2 to TRBJ2-7; 8 nucleotides line up with TRBD2. This CDR3 is built from 14 residues. Germline V lookup: CDR1 SGHTA, CDR2 FQGNSA. V lost 6 bases and J lost 4; bases outside the gene matches: 8. CDR3 loop: CASSRGTRWYEQYF. In DNA form, the CDR3 reads TGTGCCAGCAGTCGTGGGACTAGATGGTACGAGCAGTACTTC.

This clonotype occurred many times. This sequence joins TRBV28 and TRBJ2-7; the match to TRBD1 covers 9 bases. V was pared by 10 bases and J by 3 bases, with 10 bases of the junction left unmatched. The germline V gene encodes CDR1 MDHEN and CDR2 SYDVKM. The CDR3 consists of 14 residues. CDR3 sequence reads: CATHLPGQGYEQYF. The CDR3 bases are TGTGCCACTCACCTTCCGGGACAGGGCTACGAGCAGTACTTC.